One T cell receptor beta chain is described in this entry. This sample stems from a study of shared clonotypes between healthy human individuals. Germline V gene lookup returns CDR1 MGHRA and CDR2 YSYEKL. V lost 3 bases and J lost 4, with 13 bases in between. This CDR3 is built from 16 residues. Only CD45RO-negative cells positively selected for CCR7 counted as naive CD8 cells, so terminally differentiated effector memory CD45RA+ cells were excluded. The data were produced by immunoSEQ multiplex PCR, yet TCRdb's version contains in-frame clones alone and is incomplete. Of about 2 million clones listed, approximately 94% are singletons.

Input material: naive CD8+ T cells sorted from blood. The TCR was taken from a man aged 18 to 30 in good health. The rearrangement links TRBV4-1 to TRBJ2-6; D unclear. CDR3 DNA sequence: TGCGCCAGCAGCCAGCAAGCCTATCTGGGGGCCAACGTCCTGACTTTC. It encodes CASSQQAYLGANVLTF.